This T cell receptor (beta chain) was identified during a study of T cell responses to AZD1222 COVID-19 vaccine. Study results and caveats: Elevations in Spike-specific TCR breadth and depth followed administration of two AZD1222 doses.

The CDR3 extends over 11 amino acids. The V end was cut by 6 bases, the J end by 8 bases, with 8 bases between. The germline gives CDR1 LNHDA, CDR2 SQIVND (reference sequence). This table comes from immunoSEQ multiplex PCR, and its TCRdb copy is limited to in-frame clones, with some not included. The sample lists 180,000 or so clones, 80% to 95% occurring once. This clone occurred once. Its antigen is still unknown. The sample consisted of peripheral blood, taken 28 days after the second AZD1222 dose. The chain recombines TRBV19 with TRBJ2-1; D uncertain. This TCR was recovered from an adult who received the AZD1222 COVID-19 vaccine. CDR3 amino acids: CASSHAHEQFF. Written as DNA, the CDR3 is TGTGCCAGTAGCCATGCCCATGAGCAGTTCTTC.